Presented here are 27 T cell receptor beta chains from one specimen sequenced in a study of read filtering for tumor transcriptome and immune sequencing. Molecular barcoded adaptors covering alpha/delta and beta/gamma chains were used on 400 ng RNA. TCRdb redid the calling of the reads with MiXCR, one entry per CDR3 protein. The repertoire consists of some 120,000 distinct CDR3 sequences, with 13% occurring once and the leading ten covering 8% to 13%. Material for sequencing was a population of CD138-negative cells sorted from bone marrow. These receptor sequences come from a donor over 35 with multiple myeloma.

CDR3 sequence: CASSEAGLAGIGSQETQYF. Written as DNA, the CDR3 is TGTGCCAGCAGTGAAGCGGGTCTAGCGGGAATTGGTTCCCAAGAGACCCAGTACTTC. V is TRBV2 and J is TRBJ2-5, with TRBD2 matching over 9 bases. CDR1 and CDR2 from the germline V gene are SNHLY and FYNNEI. The CDR3 length is 19 residues. V shed 0 bases and J 1 base; nucleotides not matched to a gene: 12.

The V and J genes are TRBV6-2 or TRBV6-3 and TRBJ2-1; no definite D call. The CDR3 covers 13 residues. From germline, CDR1 is MNHEY and CDR2 SVGEGT. Trimming stripped 7 bases from V and 6 bases from J, with 13 bases between. This CDR3 reads CASTSRTFNEQFF. In DNA, the CDR3 is TGTGCCAGCACATCCAGAACCTTCAATGAGCAGTTCTTC.

V gene TRBV28 combines with J gene TRBJ2-7; 8 bases are a match to TRBD2. Germline lookup yields CDR1 MDHEN and CDR2 SYDVKM. The CDR3 contains 15 residues. V trimming: 3 bases; J trimming: 6 bases; junction bases outside the gene matches: 10. Written as DNA, the CDR3 is TGTGCCAGCAGTTTCCTCTCCGGGACTAGAGCCGAGCAGTACTTC. Translated, it gives CASSFLSGTRAEQYF.

The chain links TRBV6-1 to TRBJ1-5; 9 bases map to TRBD1. V gave up 5 bases and J gave up 2 bases; unmatched junction bases: 4. The CDR3 has 15 residues. The germline V gene has CDR1 MNHNS and CDR2 SASEGT. CDR3 bases: TGTGCCAGCAGTTCCCGGGACAGGGGCAATCAGCCCCAGCATTTT. Amino acids: CASSSRDRGNQPQHF.

Worth noting for this clonotype: One base away lies a much larger clone, so this may be a sequencing read error. The V gene is TRBV7-9, the J gene TRBJ2-3; the D is unclear. Trimming left V 7 bases short and J 7 bases short, with 21 bases between. This CDR3 has 15 amino acids. The germline CDR1 and CDR2 sequences are SEHNR and FQNEAQ (reference sequence). CDR3: CASNPRNLRINTQYF. Here the CDR3 DNA reads TGTGCCAGCAACCCCAGAAACCTGCGAATAAATACGCAGTATTTT.

In its sample, this clonotype was seen many times. The chain links TRBV5-1 to TRBJ1-4, with a weak D call TRBD1 (6 bases). CDR3 size: 15 residues. The V and J ends lost 4 bases and 4 bases respectively, with 14 bases between them. CDR1 and CDR2 (germline): SGHRS, YFSETQ. CDR3 sequence reads: CASSIRGSGNEKLFF. CDR3 DNA: TGCGCCAGCAGCATTAGGGGGTCTGGTAATGAAAAACTGTTTTTT.

In its sample, this clonotype was seen a few times. The chain links TRBV5-1 to TRBJ2-3; 11 bases align to TRBD2. Trimming removed 5 bases from V and 4 bases from J; junction bases left unmatched: 6. Germline CDR1 reads SGHRS; CDR2 reads YFSETQ. CDR3 size: 15 residues. The CDR3 here is CASRSGLAGADTQYF. In DNA, the CDR3 is TGCGCCAGCAGATCTGGACTAGCGGGCGCAGATACGCAGTATTTT.

In its sample, this clonotype was seen many times. The chain couples TRBV5-5 to TRBJ2-1, with 8 bases fitting TRBD1. The V segment lost 6 bases and the J segment 5 bases; nucleotides outside the gene matches: 10. CDR1 is SGHKS and CDR2 is YYEKEE in the germline V gene (reference sequence). The CDR3 totals 15 residues. CDR3 nucleotide sequence: TGTGCCAGCACCCGAACAGGGGGTCTGGACAATGAGCAGTTCTTC. Protein product: CASTRTGGLDNEQFF.

The table lists this clonotype with many counts. The V gene is TRBV5-1, the J gene TRBJ2-3, with D tentatively TRBD2 (5 bases). The V gene's germline CDR1 is SGHRS and CDR2 YFSETQ. CDR3 length: 15 amino acids. The V gene lost 0 bases and the J gene lost 1 base, with 9 bases spanning the gap. The CDR3 protein is CASSLDGSGTDTQYF. Here the CDR3 DNA reads TGCGCCAGCAGCTTGGATGGGAGCGGCACAGATACGCAGTATTTT.

This clonotype occurred many times. V and J are TRBV25-1 and TRBJ2-7, with 8 bases matching TRBD1. This CDR3 region has 16 residues. Per the germline V gene, CDR1 is MGHDK and CDR2 is SYGVNS. V gave up 3 bases and J gave up 3 bases; unmatched junction bases: 10. The CDR3: CASSDFLDRGFYEQYF. Here the CDR3 DNA reads TGTGCCAGCAGTGATTTTCTTGACAGGGGATTCTACGAGCAGTACTTC.

The sample holds many counts of this clonotype. This chain links TRBV6-1 with TRBJ2-1; 9 positions agree with TRBD1. The CDR3 covers 15 residues. Germline V gene sequence: CDR1 MNHNS, CDR2 SASEGT. J lost 6 bases, V lost 4 bases, and 7 bases had no gene match. The CDR3 sequence is CASSAPGQGINEQFF. DNA for the CDR3: TGTGCCAGCAGTGCTCCGGGACAGGGAATCAATGAGCAGTTCTTC.

The V and J genes are TRBV5-1 and TRBJ2-1; possible D gene TRBD1, 5 bases. V dropped 7 bases and J dropped 7 bases, with 18 bases sitting between them. The CDR3 extends over 14 amino acids. Per the germline V gene, CDR1 is SGHRS and CDR2 is YFSETQ. CDR3 loop: CASRSQGVENEQFF. CDR3 nucleotides: TGCGCCAGCCGGAGCCAGGGCGTAGAGAATGAGCAGTTCTTC.

This clonotype was recorded at least ten times. The chain employs TRBV6-5 and TRBJ1-5; a weak D match, TRBD1 (5 bases). CDR1 MNHEY and CDR2 SVGAGI come from the germline V gene. Trimming took off 2 bases at V and 4 bases at J, with 9 bases between the two ends. The CDR3 covers 14 residues. DNA for the CDR3: TGTGCCAGCAGTTACGGTCAGGGTAATCAGCCCCAGCATTTT. This sequence encodes CASSYGQGNQPQHF.

As concerns this clonotype: A clone one base away is much larger, so this may be a read error. V gene TRBV6-2 or TRBV6-3 combines with J gene TRBJ1-5, with D perhaps matching TRBD1 (6 bases). This CDR3 has 17 residues. V lost 5 bases, J lost 0 bases, and 17 bases lay in between. CDR1 is MNHEY and CDR2 is SVGEGT in the germline V gene. Here the CDR3 DNA reads TGTGCCAGCAGTCAAGCTGGCAGGGGTAATAGCAATCAGCCCCAGCATTTT. Protein product: CASSQAGRGNSNQPQHF.

This clonotype has at least ten counts. The gene calls are TRBV29-1 and TRBJ2-1; D ambiguous. Per the germline V gene, CDR1 is SQVTM and CDR2 is ANQGSEA. V gave up 4 bases and J gave up 12 bases, with 22 bases separating them. This CDR3 has 14 residues. In DNA form, the CDR3 reads TGCAGCGTTGGTCCCGCCGTGGTCGTCGGTGTGCAGTTCTTC. Translated, it gives CSVGPAVVVGVQFF.

This clonotype has just a few counts. The junction does not match germline at one end; this may be a read error. The V call is TRBV5-1, the J call TRBJ1-4, with unresolved D. Germline lookup yields CDR1 SGHRS and CDR2 YFSETQ. CDR3 size: 13 residues. CDR3 loop: CTSSGQFNEKLFF. Written as DNA, the CDR3 is TGCACCAGCAGCGGTCAGTTTAATGAAAAACTGTTTTTT. Filled out from reference TRBV5-1 and TRBJ1-4, the complete variable domain reads KAGVTQTPRYLIKTRGQQVTLSCSPISGHRSVSWYQQTPGQGLQFLFEYFSETQRNKGNFPGRFSGRQFSNSRSEMNVSTLELGDSALYLCTSSGQFNEKLFFGSGTQLSVL.

This clonotype was seen repeatedly, ten times or more. V is TRBV3-1 and J is TRBJ1-5, with D maybe TRBD1 (5 bases). Trimming cost V 4 bases and J 5 bases, with 9 bases left between them. Germline V gives CDR1 LGHDT, CDR2 YNNKEL (reference sequence). The CDR3 totals 13 residues. DNA of the CDR3: TGTGCCAGCAGCCGTCGGGGGGATCAGCCCCAGCATTTT. This translates into CASSRRGDQPQHF.

The chain combines TRBV7-9 with TRBJ2-7; D is undetermined. Trimming stripped 0 bases from V and 0 bases from J, with 6 bases between. CDR3 length: 14 residues. Germline V gene sequence: CDR1 SEHNR, CDR2 FQNEAQ (reference sequence). CDR3 sequence reads: CASSLASTSYEQYF. In nucleotides, the CDR3 is TGTGCCAGCAGCTTAGCGAGCACCTCCTACGAGCAGTACTTC. The variable domain in full, completed from reference TRBV7-9 and TRBJ2-7, reads DTGVSQNPRHKITKRGQNVTFRCDPISEHNRLYWYRQTLGQGPEFLTYFQNEAQLEKSRLLSDRFSAERPKGSFSTLEIQRTEQGDSAMYLCASSLASTSYEQYFGPGTRLTVT.

Regarding this clonotype: This may stem from a read error, because a much larger clone lies one nucleotide away. The CDR3 end shows no conserved phenylalanine or tryptophan, and so a read error is likely. The chain recombines TRBV5-5 with TRBJ2-1; D is unresolved. V was cut by 4 bases and J by 6 bases, with 14 bases left in between. The CDR3 sequence is 14 residues long. Germline CDR1 reads SGHKS; CDR2 reads YYEKEE (reference sequence). The DNA for the CDR3 is TGTGCCAGCAGCCCCCAACTGGCGAGCAATGAGCAGTTCTCC. As protein: CASSPQLASNEQFS.

This clonotype has at least ten counts. This chain connects TRBV20-1 to TRBJ2-1; TRBD2 agrees at 14 bases. The CDR3 consists of 20 residues. Trimming cost V 6 bases and J 8 bases; bases outside gene matches: 24. CDR1 is DFQATT, CDR2 SNEGSKA, per germline (reference sequence). CDR3 sequence reads: CSAGGQGAFMTSGRAHEQFF. As DNA, the CDR3 is TGCAGTGCAGGGGGACAGGGGGCCTTCATGACTAGCGGGAGGGCCCATGAGCAGTTCTTC.

This clonotype was seen repeatedly, ten times or more. The chain uses TRBV10-1 and TRBJ2-1; unclear D gene. The CDR3 totals 12 residues. With 2 bases removed from V and 10 bases from J, the gap between germline ends came to 9 bases. The germline V gene has CDR1 WNHNN and CDR2 SYGVQD (reference sequence). The CDR3 region is CASSEPGREQFF. The CDR3 nucleotides are TGCGCCAGCAGTGAGCCCGGCAGAGAGCAGTTCTTC.

The gene calls are TRBV19 and TRBJ1-2, with a possible D match to TRBD1 (6 bases). The CDR3 consists of 14 residues. With 1 base removed from V and 2 bases from J, the gap between germline ends came to 8 bases. Germline V gene lookup returns CDR1 LNHDA and CDR2 SQIVND (reference sequence). Here the CDR3 DNA reads TGTGCCAGTAGTATAGGACAGGAGAACTATGGCTACACCTTC. It is translated as CASSIGQENYGYTF.

This clonotype occurred many times. The CDR3 loop is CSAQGTSGPYNEQFF. CDR3 sequence (DNA): TGCAGTGCCCAGGGGACTAGCGGACCTTACAATGAGCAGTTCTTC. V gene TRBV20-1 combines with J gene TRBJ2-1; 11 nucleotides match TRBD2. The germline CDR1 and CDR2 sequences are DFQATT and SNEGSKA (reference sequence). CDR3 size: 15 residues. Trimming cost V 6 bases and J 4 bases; bases outside gene matches: 8.

In its sample, this clonotype was seen many times. V gene TRBV2 combines with J gene TRBJ2-1; D perhaps matches TRBD2 (6 bases). Germline V lookup: CDR1 SNHLY, CDR2 FYNNEI. The CDR3 length is 14 residues. Trimming took 7 bases from V and 0 from J, leaving 10 bases between them. The CDR3 here is CASNSGVSYNEQFF. DNA for the CDR3: TGTGCCAGCAATAGCGGAGTCTCCTACAATGAGCAGTTCTTC.

V is TRBV12-3 or TRBV12-4 and J is TRBJ2-5, with D perhaps being TRBD1 or TRBD2 (6 bases each). CDR3 length: 13 amino acids. With 5 bases removed from V and 4 bases from J, the gap between germline ends came to 11 bases. The CDR3 DNA reads TGTGCCAGCAGTCGACAGGAGGGAGAGACCCAGTACTTC. This encodes CASSRQEGETQYF.

About this clonotype: A much larger clone differs by one base, so this may be a read error. The rearrangement links TRBV20-1 to TRBJ1-1; D perhaps matches TRBD1 (5 bases). This CDR3 region has 15 residues. Per the germline V gene, CDR1 is DFQATT and CDR2 is SNEGSKA (reference sequence). V lost 6 bases to trimming and J lost 0 bases, with 17 bases between them. The CDR3 DNA reads as TGCAGTGCCGAGGTCGGGGGATGGGTGAACACTGAAGCTTTCTTT. This sequence encodes CSAEVGGWVNTEAFF.

Many counts were recorded for this clonotype. CDR3 amino acids: CASSVASSAGGNEQFF. The CDR3 nucleotides are TGTGCCAGCAGCGTAGCTTCGTCAGCGGGGGGCAATGAGCAGTTCTTC. The chain employs TRBV9 and TRBJ2-1; 9 bases line up with TRBD2. The V and J ends lost 0 bases and 6 bases, in that order; junction bases with no gene match: 7. The CDR3 length is 16 residues. Per the germline V gene, CDR1 is SGDLS and CDR2 is YYNGEE.